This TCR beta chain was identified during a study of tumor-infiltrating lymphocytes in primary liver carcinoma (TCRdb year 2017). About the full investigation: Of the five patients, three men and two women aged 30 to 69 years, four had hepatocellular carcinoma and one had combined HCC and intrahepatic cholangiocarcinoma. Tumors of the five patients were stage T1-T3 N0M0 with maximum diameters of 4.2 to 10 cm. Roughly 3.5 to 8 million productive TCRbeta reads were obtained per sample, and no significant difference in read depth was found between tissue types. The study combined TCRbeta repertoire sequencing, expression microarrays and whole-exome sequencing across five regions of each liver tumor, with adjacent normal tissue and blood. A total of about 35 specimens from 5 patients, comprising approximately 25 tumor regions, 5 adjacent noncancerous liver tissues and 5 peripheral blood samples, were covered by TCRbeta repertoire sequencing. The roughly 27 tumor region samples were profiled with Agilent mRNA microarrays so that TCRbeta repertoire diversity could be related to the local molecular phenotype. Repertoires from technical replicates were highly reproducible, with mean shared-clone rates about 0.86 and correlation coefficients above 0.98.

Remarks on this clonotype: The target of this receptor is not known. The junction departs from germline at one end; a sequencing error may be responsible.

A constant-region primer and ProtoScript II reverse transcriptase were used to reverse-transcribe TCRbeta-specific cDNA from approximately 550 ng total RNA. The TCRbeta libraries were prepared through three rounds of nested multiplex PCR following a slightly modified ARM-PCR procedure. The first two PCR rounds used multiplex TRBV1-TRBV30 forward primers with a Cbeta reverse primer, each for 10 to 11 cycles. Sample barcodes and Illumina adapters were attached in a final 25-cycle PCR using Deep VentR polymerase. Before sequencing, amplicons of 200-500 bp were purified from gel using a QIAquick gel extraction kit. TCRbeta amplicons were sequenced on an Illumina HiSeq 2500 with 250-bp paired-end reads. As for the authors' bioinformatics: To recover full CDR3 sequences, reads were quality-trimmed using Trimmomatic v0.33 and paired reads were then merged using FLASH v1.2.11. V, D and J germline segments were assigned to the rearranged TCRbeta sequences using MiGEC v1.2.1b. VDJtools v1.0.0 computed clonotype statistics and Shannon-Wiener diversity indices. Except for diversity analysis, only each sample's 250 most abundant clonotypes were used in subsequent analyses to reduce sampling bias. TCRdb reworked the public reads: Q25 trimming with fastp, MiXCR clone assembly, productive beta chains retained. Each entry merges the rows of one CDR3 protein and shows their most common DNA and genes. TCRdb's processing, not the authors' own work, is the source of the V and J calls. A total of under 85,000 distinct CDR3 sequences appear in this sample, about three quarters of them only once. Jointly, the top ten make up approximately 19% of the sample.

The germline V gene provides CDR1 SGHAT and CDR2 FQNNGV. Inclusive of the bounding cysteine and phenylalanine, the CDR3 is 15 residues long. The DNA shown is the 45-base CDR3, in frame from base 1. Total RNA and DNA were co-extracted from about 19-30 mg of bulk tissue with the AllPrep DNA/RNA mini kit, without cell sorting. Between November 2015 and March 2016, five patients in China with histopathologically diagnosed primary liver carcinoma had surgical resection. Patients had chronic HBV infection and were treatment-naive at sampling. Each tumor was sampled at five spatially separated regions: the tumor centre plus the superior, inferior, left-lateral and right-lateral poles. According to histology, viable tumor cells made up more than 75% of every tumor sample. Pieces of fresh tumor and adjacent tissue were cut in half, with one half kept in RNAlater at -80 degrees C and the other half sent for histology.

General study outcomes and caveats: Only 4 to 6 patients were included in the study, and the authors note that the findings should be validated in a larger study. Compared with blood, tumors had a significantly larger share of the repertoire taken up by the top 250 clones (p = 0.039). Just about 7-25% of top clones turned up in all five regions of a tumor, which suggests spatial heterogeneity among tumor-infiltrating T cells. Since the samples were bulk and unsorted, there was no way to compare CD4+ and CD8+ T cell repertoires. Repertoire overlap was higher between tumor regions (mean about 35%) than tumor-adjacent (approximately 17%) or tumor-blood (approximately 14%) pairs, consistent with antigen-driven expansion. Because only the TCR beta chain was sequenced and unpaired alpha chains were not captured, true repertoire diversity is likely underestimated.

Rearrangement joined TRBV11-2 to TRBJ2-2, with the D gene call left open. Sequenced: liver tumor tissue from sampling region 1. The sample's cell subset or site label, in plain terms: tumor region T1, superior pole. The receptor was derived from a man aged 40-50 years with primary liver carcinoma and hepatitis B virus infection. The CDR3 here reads CASSPWSANTEELFF. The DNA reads TGTGCCAGCAGTCCATGGAGTGCGAACACCGAGGAGCTGTTTTTT.